The 5 T cell receptor beta chains listed next were all sequenced from one sample in a study of blood T cell repertoires in COVID-19. Assay: immunoSEQ multiplex PCR; the TCRdb copy retains only in-frame clones and omits some. The data contain fewer than 400,000 clones, approximately 86% of them singletons. Sequenced material: peripheral blood. Receptors were obtained from a human donor in a cohort sampled during active COVID-19.

The chain has TRBV6-6 and TRBJ1-6; TRBD1 agrees at 7 bases. The CDR3 extends over 14 amino acids. From germline, CDR1 is MNHNY and CDR2 SVGAGI (reference sequence). J gave up 5 bases and V 7 bases, and 5 bases lay outside the gene matches. Here the CDR3 reads CASTGQDHNSPLHF. CDR3 sequence (DNA): TGTGCCAGCACCGGACAGGACCATAATTCACCCCTCCACTTT.

The V gene is TRBV29-1, the J gene TRBJ2-1; no clear D gene. Germline V gene lookup returns CDR1 SQVTM and CDR2 ANQGSEA. This CDR3 is 12 amino acids long. Deletions cut 7 bases from V and 3 bases from J, with 10 bases between. CDR3 coding DNA: TGCAGCGCGGGCCAACTCTACAATGAGCAGTTCTTC. This gives the protein CSAGQLYNEQFF.

V and J are TRBV19 and TRBJ1-2; a possible D gene is TRBD1 (6 bases). The V end was cut by 5 bases, the J end by 4 bases, with 17 bases between. CDR3 size: 15 residues. In germline, CDR1 is LNHDA, CDR2 SQIVND (reference sequence). The CDR3 is CASSPQGPAGYGYTF. CDR3 sequence (DNA): TGTGCCAGTAGTCCACAGGGTCCCGCAGGCTATGGCTACACCTTC.

J is TRBJ2-2 and V is TRBV18; 13 bases map to TRBD2. Losses at the gene ends were 2 bases for V and 15 bases for J; bases not matched to a gene: 9. CDR1 KGHSH and CDR2 LQKENI come from the germline V gene. The CDR3 totals 15 residues. The CDR3 DNA reads TGTGCCAGCTCACCAAACGGACTAGCGGGAGTACCCGTGTTTTTT. This translates into CASSPNGLAGVPVFF.

The rearrangement uses TRBV24-1 and TRBJ2-2, with TRBD1 as a possible D gene (6 bases). Germline V gene lookup returns CDR1 KGHDR and CDR2 SFDVKD. Trimming shortened V by 2 bases and J by 0 bases, and 18 bases separated the two germline ends. The CDR3 is made up of 19 amino acids. CDR3 bases: TGTGCCACCAGTGATTCGCTAACCGGACAGAGTACGAACACCGGGGAGCTGTTTTTT. Protein product: CATSDSLTGQSTNTGELFF.